This is a list of T cell receptor beta chains from one sample in a study of blood T cells in healthy people across ages. TCRdb re-analysed the 5' RACE reads in MiXCR, keeping a single row per CDR3 protein. The repertoire consists of around 800,000 distinct CDR3 sequences, with 20% to 30% occurring once and the leading ten covering 2.5% to 3.5%. These data are also associated with another study on T cells of mothers and their children.

Input material: blood. Receptor source: a boy under 18 in good health. Each CDR3 is given without its conserved first and last residue.

CDR3 protein: ASSLDSLSGNEQF; V gene: TRBV7-3; J gene: NA
CDR3 protein: ASSESGELF; V gene: TRBV2; J gene: TRBJ2-2
CDR3 protein: ASSQRGWDSHEQY; V gene: TRBV4-1; J gene: NA
CDR3 protein: ASSWGTASGNTIY; V gene: TRBV5-1; J gene: TRBJ1-3
CDR3 protein: AAISGSRGLITSSYNEQF; V gene: TRBV10-3; J gene: TRBJ2-1
CDR3 protein: ASSPRSEGGGYT; V gene: TRBV4-1; J gene: TRBJ1-2
CDR3 protein: AIRAGTSEYEQC; V gene: TRBV10-3; J gene: TRBJ2-5
CDR3 protein: ASSLRMPGAVQETQY; V gene: TRBV4-2; J gene: TRBJ2-5
CDR3 protein: ASSGSGGILVTEAF; V gene: TRBV12-3/TRBV12-4; J gene: TRBJ1-1
CDR3 protein: ASSQEGLAFYNEQF; V gene: TRBV14; J gene: TRBJ2-1
CDR3 protein: ASSIRTSLTYEQY; V gene: TRBV28; J gene: NA
CDR3 protein: ASSLLAKETQY; V gene: TRBV3-1; J gene: NA
CDR3 protein: ASSPEGQEQETQY; V gene: TRBV5-1; J gene: TRBJ2-5
CDR3 protein: ASSPGQIQPQH; V gene: TRBV18; J gene: TRBJ1-5
CDR3 protein: ASSPIGGPVEQY; V gene: TRBV12-3/TRBV12-4; J gene: TRBJ2-7
CDR3 protein: SATKTSGKYEQY; V gene: TRBV20-1; J gene: TRBJ2-7
CDR3 protein: ASSVGQYNEQF; V gene: TRBV9; J gene: TRBJ2-1
CDR3 protein: ASQTAGGDNEQF; V gene: TRBV12-3/TRBV12-4; J gene: TRBJ2-1
CDR3 protein: ASSPHHQPQH; V gene: TRBV6-6; J gene: TRBJ1-5
CDR3 protein: ASSFGAGAKETQY; V gene: TRBV5-1; J gene: TRBJ2-5
CDR3 protein: ASSPRPRSISGNTIY; V gene: TRBV6-1; J gene: TRBJ1-3
CDR3 protein: ASSDDRAISYEQY; V gene: TRBV25-1; J gene: TRBJ2-7
CDR3 protein: ASSLAWGARNEQF; V gene: TRBV5-5; J gene: TRBJ2-1